This TCR beta chain stems from a study of identical twins. Carrying unique molecular identifiers, the cDNA also gained a universal primer site through template switching. TCRdb analysed the 5' RACE reads with MiXCR anew, one entry per CDR3 protein. The sample holds approximately 94,000 distinct CDR3 sequences, under 6.5% seen once. Remarks on this clonotype: What it binds is not known.

CDR1 is DFQATT, CDR2 SNEGSKA, per germline (reference sequence). The CDR3 covers 13 residues. V was pared by 3 bases and J by 2 bases, with 10 bases between. Regarding the study as a whole: In monozygotic twins, models underestimated the sharing of out-of-frame TCR alpha.

The TCR was taken from a woman between 50 and 59 years old in good health. V and J are TRBV20-1 and TRBJ2-5; no reliable D call. The source material was memory T cells sorted from blood. CDR3 in amino acids: CSARFSNQETQYF. The DNA of the CDR3 is TGCAGTGCTAGGTTCTCCAATCAAGAGACCCAGTACTTC.